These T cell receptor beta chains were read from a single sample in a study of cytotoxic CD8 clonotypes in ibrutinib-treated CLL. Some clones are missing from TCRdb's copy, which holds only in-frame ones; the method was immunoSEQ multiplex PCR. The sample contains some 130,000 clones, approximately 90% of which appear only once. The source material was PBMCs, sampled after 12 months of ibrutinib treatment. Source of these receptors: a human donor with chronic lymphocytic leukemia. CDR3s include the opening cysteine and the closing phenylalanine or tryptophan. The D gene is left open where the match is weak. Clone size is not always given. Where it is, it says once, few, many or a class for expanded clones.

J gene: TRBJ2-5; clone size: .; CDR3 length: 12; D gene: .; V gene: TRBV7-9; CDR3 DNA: TGTGCCAGCAGCTTAGCGAGTGAGACCCAGTACTTC; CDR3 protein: CASSLASETQYF
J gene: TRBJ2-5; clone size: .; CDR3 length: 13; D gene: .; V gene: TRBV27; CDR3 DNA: TGTGCCAGCAGTTTATCTCGGCAAGAGACCCAGTACTTC; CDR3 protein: CASSLSRQETQYF
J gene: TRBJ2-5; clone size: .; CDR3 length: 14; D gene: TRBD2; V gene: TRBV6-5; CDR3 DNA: TGTGCCAGTCGGCCTAGCGGAGCCTCGGGGACCCAGTACTTC; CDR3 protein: CASRPSGASGTQYF
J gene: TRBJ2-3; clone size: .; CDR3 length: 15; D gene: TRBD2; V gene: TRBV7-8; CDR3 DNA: TGTGCCAGCAGCTGGAGACTAGCGGGCACAGATACGCAGTATTTT; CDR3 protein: CASSWRLAGTDTQYF
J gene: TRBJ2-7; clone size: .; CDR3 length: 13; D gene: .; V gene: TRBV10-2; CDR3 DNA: TGCGCCAGCAATAAGGGAGGCGGCGACGAGCAGTACTTC; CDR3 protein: CASNKGGGDEQYF
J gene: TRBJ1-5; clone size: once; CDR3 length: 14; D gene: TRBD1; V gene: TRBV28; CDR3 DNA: TGTGCCAGCAGTCTCGACAGGGGTGGACAGCCCCAGCATTTT; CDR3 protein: CASSLDRGGQPQHF
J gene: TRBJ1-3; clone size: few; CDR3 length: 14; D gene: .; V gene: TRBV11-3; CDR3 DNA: TGTGCCAGCAGCTCCGGACCCTCTGGAAACACCATATATTTT; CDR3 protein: CASSSGPSGNTIYF
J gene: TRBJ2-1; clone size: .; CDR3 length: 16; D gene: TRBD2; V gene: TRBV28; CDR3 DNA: TGTGCCAGCAGTTTATGGGTAGCGGGACCTAACAATGAGCAGTTCTTC; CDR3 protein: CASSLWVAGPNNEQFF
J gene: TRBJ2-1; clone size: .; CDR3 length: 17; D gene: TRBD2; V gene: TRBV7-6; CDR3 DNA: TGTGCCAGCAGCCCCCGAGGACTAGGGGAATCCTACAATGAGCAGTTCTTC; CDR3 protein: CASSPRGLGESYNEQFF
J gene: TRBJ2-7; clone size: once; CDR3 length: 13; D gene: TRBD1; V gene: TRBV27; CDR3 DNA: TGTGCCAGCCGGACAGGGAGCTCCTACGAGCAGTACTTC; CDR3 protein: CASRTGSSYEQYF
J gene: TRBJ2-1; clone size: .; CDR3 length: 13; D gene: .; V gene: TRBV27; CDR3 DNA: TGTGCCAGCAGTTTCGACATTTACAATGAGCAGTTCTTC; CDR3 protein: CASSFDIYNEQFF
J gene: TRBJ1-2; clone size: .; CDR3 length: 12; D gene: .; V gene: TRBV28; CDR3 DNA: TGTGCCAGCAACGGACCTAACTATGGCTACACCTTC; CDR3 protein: CASNGPNYGYTF
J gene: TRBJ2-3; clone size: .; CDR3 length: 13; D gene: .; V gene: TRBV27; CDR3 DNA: TGTGCCAGCAGACAAGGGGGGCCAGATACGCAGTATTTT; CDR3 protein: CASRQGGPDTQYF
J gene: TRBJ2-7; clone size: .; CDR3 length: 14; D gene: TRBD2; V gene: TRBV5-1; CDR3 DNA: TGCGCCAGCAGATCCCTAGCGGGAGTGTACGAGCAGTACTTC; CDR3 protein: CASRSLAGVYEQYF
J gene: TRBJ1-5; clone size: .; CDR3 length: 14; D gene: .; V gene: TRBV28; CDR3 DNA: TGTGCCAGCAGCGGACAGCTGAGCAATCAGCCCCAGCATTTT; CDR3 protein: CASSGQLSNQPQHF